This TCR beta chain was sequenced during a study of spatial heterogeneity in lung cancer. Overall study results and limits: Expanded alpha and beta TCR counts within tumors tracked tumor mutation counts.

TCRdb reprocessed the 5' RACE reads with MiXCR, giving one entry per CDR3 protein. The repertoire holds 8,500 to 14,000 distinct CDR3 sequences, with about 12% as singletons. This clonotype was detected many times. Its specificity is not known. Described time point: sample taken at primary tumor resection. The source of this sequence is a female donor with early-stage non-small cell lung cancer. This specimen was lung tumor tissue, taken at surgery.

DNA of the CDR3: TGTGCCAGTAGCCCCCTTTGGACATCTTCTCCTAACTATGGCTACACCTTC. It translates to CASSPLWTSSPNYGYTF. The rearrangement joins TRBV19 to TRBJ1-2; a weak D match, TRBD1 (5 bases). Looked up from germline, CDR1 is LNHDA and CDR2 is SQIVND (reference sequence). Trimming shortened V by 6 bases and J by 0 bases, and 20 bases separated the two germline ends. The CDR3 length is 17 residues. The full variable domain, in which reference TRBV19 and TRBJ1-2 provide the parts outside the CDR3, is DGGITQSPKYLFRKEGQNVTLSCEQNLNHDAMYWYRQDPGQGLRLIYYSQIVNDFQKGDIAEGYSVSREKKESFPLTVTSAQKNPTAFYLCASSPLWTSSPNYGYTFGSGTRLTVV.